This T cell receptor beta chain was sequenced during a study of blood T cell repertoires in COVID-19. CDR1 is SQVTM and CDR2 is ANQGSEA in the germline V gene. V dropped 5 bases and J dropped 8; count of bases not matched to a gene: 13. The CDR3 length is 15 residues. TCRdb's table, derived via immunoSEQ multiplex PCR, lists solely in-frame clones and lacks some. The sample lists around 200,000 clones, 75% to 90% occurring once. The sequenced sample consisted of PBMCs or T cells enriched from blood (not recorded which). This clonotype was obtained from a man in his forties who had recovered from COVID-19. The chain couples TRBV29-1 to TRBJ1-2; TRBD1 agrees at 11 bases. The CDR3 here is CSVFARGQGVVGYTF. CDR3 coding DNA: TGCAGCGTTTTCGCGCGGGGACAGGGGGTAGTCGGCTACACCTTC.